Here is one TCR beta chain with its context. The sample is drawn from a study of T cell responses to AZD1222 COVID-19 vaccine. This CDR3 is 12 amino acids long. J lost 2 bases, V lost 6 bases, and 1 base had no gene match. From germline, CDR1 is LNHDA and CDR2 SQIVND (reference sequence). Profiled with immunoSEQ multiplex PCR; TCRdb holds only in-frame clones, not every one. The sample holds about 150,000 clones, about 89% seen once. The TCR originated in an adult who received the AZD1222 COVID-19 vaccine. The chain is built from TRBV19 and TRBJ2-7; TRBD1 aligns across 7 bases. The sequencing here drew on peripheral blood, taken 28 days after the second AZD1222 dose. CDR3 bases: TGTGCCAGTAGCGACAGGGCCTACGAGCAGTACTTC. This gives the protein CASSDRAYEQYF.